This T cell receptor beta chain stems from a study of cytomegalovirus exposure and HLA in healthy donors. The CDR3 contains 15 residues. Germline V gene data show CDR1 as SNHLY and CDR2 as FYNNEI. Trimming removed 2 bases from V and 8 bases from J; junction bases left unmatched: 6. For this clone: Its antigen is unidentified.

Primers: 60 Vbeta forward and 13 Jbeta reverse. Assay used: immunoSEQ multiplex PCR; TCRdb lists only in-frame clones, some missing. The sample has about 150,000 clones, about three quarters seen once. Regarding the study as a whole: HLA restriction was apparent for most CMV-associated TCR beta chains in a later analysis. The study found most TCR sequences rare, yet found some public TCRs in many donors. HLA alleles were associated with around 17,000 TCR beta sequences in a later analysis at 0.05 false discovery rate. DRB1 showed the most TCR associations and HLA-C the fewest in a later analysis, as rates varied by HLA locus.

This sequence was found in a man in his forties or fifties in good health and CMV-seropositive. The chain couples TRBV2 to TRBJ1-4; TRBD1 matches at 9 bases. Sequencing was carried out using PBMCs. CDR3 sequence: CASSERGQGSEKLFF. Written as DNA, the CDR3 is TGTGCCAGCAGTGAACGGGGACAGGGTAGCGAAAAACTGTTTTTT. The entire variable domain, with the rest obtained from reference TRBV2 and TRBJ1-4, is as follows: EPEVTQTPSHQVTQMGQEVILRCVPISNHLYFYWYRQILGQKVEFLVSFYNNEISEKSEIFDDQFSVERPDGSNFTLKIRSTKLEDSAMYFCASSERGQGSEKLFFGSGTQLSVL.